This TCR beta chain stems from a study of early T cells in non-severe SARS-CoV-2 infection. Looking at the study overall: Sequencing targeted bulk RNA from unsorted whole blood, leaving chains unpaired.

This clonotype showed up many times. Its cognate antigen is unknown. The germline V gene encodes CDR1 SGHTA and CDR2 FQGNSA. Trimming removed 3 bases at V and 5 bases at J, with 10 bases between. CDR3 size: 14 residues. Study outcomes and limitations: Reliance on VDJdb matching favored anti-spike CD8 responses; private and CD4 specificities were missed.

Attached unique molecular identifiers marked individual cDNA molecules. TCRdb re-analysed the 5' RACE reads in MiXCR, keeping a single row per CDR3 protein. The table records tens of thousands of distinct CDR3 sequences, roughly 4.9% of them present only once. J is TRBJ2-2 and V is TRBV7-2; weak D call: TRBD2 (5 bases). The sequencing sample was made of whole blood. This TCR was sampled from an adult who was a healthcare worker with PCR-confirmed SARS-CoV-2 infection or an uninfected control (not recorded which). This CDR3 is CASSLSGGTGELFF. The CDR3 nucleotides are TGTGCCAGCAGCTTGAGCGGCGGGACCGGGGAGCTGTTTTTT. Looking up the rest from reference TRBV7-2 and TRBJ2-2 gives the full variable domain: GAGVSQSPSNKVTEKGKDVELRCDPISGHTALYWYRQSLGQGLEFLIYFQGNSAPDKSGLPSDRFSAERTGGSVSTLTIQRTQQEDSAVYLCASSLSGGTGELFFGEGSRLTVL.